One and the same sample provided the 14 T cell receptor beta chains below, sequenced in a study of blood T cells in healthy people across ages. The second PCR ran roughly 7 to 12 cycles with a sample-barcoded 5' primer and J-beta primers. TCRdb analysed the 5' RACE reads with MiXCR anew, one entry per CDR3 protein. Of 600,000 to 1,000,000 distinct CDR3 sequences in the sample, around 25% were seen once. This same sample was also part of a study on T cells of mothers and their children.

What was sequenced was blood. All receptors derive from a boy aged 5-17 years in good health.

This chain uses TRBV4-2 with TRBJ2-5; 10 bases map to TRBD2. The germline V gene has CDR1 LGHNA and CDR2 YNFKEQ. The CDR3 length is 17 residues. Trimming removed 3 bases from V and 2 bases from J; junction bases left unmatched: 9. The CDR3 region is CASSQALAGGGQETQYF. The CDR3 DNA reads as TGTGCCAGCAGCCAGGCTTTAGCGGGAGGTGGGCAAGAGACCCAGTACTTC.

The genes are TRBV12-3 or TRBV12-4 and TRBJ1-1; no definite D call. Trimming removed 7 bases at V and 0 bases at J, with 12 bases between. This CDR3 is 14 amino acids long. CDR3 nucleotide sequence: TGTGCCAGCACCTTAGGGATGTTGAACACTGAAGCTTTCTTT. Translation gives CASTLGMLNTEAFF.

This clonotype was counted between two and nine times. The chain has TRBV29-1 and TRBJ2-7; 13 bases line up with TRBD2. Per germline, CDR1 SQVTM and CDR2 ANQGSEA. The CDR3 loop spans 13 amino acids. The V segment lost 7 bases and the J segment 2 bases; nucleotides outside the gene matches: 2. Here the CDR3 DNA reads TGCAGCGGGACTAGCGGGAGTCCCTACGAGCAGTACTTC. Translating it yields CSGTSGSPYEQYF.

The V call is TRBV29-1, the J call TRBJ2-2; 12 bases fit TRBD1. The CDR3 length is 14 residues. V shed 5 bases and J 7 bases; nucleotides not matched to a gene: 5. Germline lookup yields CDR1 SQVTM and CDR2 ANQGSEA. CDR3 nucleotides: TGCAGCGTTCCGGGACAGGGGGCGAGCGGGGAGCTGTTTTTT. Translation gives CSVPGQGASGELFF.

This chain connects TRBV7-2 to TRBJ2-5, with D unclear. Germline values: CDR1 SGHTA, CDR2 FQGNSA. This CDR3 comprises 15 residues. Trimming cost V 5 bases and J 4 bases, with 17 bases left between them. CDR3 in amino acids: CASSPGNKMGETQYF. The CDR3 region has the DNA TGTGCCAGCAGCCCCGGAAATAAAATGGGAGAGACCCAGTACTTC.

The chain couples TRBV6-5 to TRBJ2-7; 7 bases line up with TRBD1. CDR3 length equals 17 residues. The trim removed 4 bases at V and 3 bases at J, leaving 15 bases unmatched. From germline, CDR1 is MNHEY and CDR2 SVGAGI. The CDR3 region is CASSSGSDRRQGYEQYF. CDR3 coding DNA: TGTGCCAGCAGTTCCGGCTCGGACAGGCGACAGGGCTACGAGCAGTACTTC.

Concerning this clonotype: Mismatch with germline at one junction end may stem from a read error. The chain employs TRBV6-1 and TRBJ2-7, with 9 bases that match TRBD1. The CDR3 length is 15 residues. The germline V gene has CDR1 MNHNS and CDR2 SASEGT. CDR3 sequence (DNA): TGTGCCTGCAGTGAAACGGGGACAGGGATCTACGAGCAGTACTTC. Protein: CACSETGTGIYEQYF.

This clonotype was observed a few times. The chain recombines TRBV7-6 with TRBJ2-5; D is undetermined. CDR3 length equals 15 residues. The V end was cut by 2 bases, the J end by 4 bases, with 14 bases between. Germline V gives CDR1 SGHVS, CDR2 FNYEAQ. The CDR3 here is CASSLTLLARETQYF. CDR3 in DNA: TGTGCCAGCAGCTTAACCCTTCTGGCAAGAGAGACCCAGTACTTC. The complete variable domain, with remaining parts taken from reference TRBV7-6 and TRBJ2-5, reads GAGVSQSPRYKVTKRGQDVALRCDPISGHVSLYWYRQALGQGPEFLTYFNYEAQQDKSGLPNDRFSAERPEGSISTLTIQRTEQRDSAMYRCASSLTLLARETQYFGPGTRLLVL.

The rearrangement links TRBV7-2 to TRBJ2-5; 8 nucleotides align to TRBD2. The junction had 7 bases not matched to a gene; V was cut back by 5 bases and J by 5 bases. Germline-derived CDR1 and CDR2 are SGHTA and FQGNSA. The CDR3 is made up of 14 amino acids. The CDR3 sequence: CASSAAGGGETQYF. CDR3 DNA sequence: TGTGCCAGCAGCGCCGCGGGGGGAGGCGAGACCCAGTACTTC.

The V and J genes are TRBV7-2 and TRBJ1-1; D ambiguous. This CDR3 has 14 amino acids. Germline CDR1 SGHTA, CDR2 FQGNSA. V was cut by 1 base and J by 6 bases, with 12 bases left in between. The CDR3 loop is CASSLVAEASEAFF. CDR3 DNA: TGTGCCAGCAGCTTAGTAGCAGAAGCATCTGAAGCTTTCTTT.

The gene calls are TRBV6-5 and TRBJ2-5; TRBD1 agrees at 8 bases. The J call is doubtful: the DNA matches TRBJ2-7 better. The CDR3 extends over 14 amino acids. Germline CDR1 is MNHEY and CDR2 is SVGAGI. DNA for the CDR3: TGTGCCAGCAGTCAACGTACAGGGGGTGGCGAGCAGTACTTC. Translating gives CASSQRTGGGEQYF.

The rearrangement joins TRBV29-1 to TRBJ2-1, with 10 bases fitting TRBD2. V lost 4 bases, J lost 5 bases, and 14 bases stayed unmatched. CDR3 length: 17 amino acids. CDR1 is SQVTM, CDR2 ANQGSEA, per germline. The CDR3 coding sequence is TGCAGCGTTGGGGGACTAGCGCAAACCCTGGGTAACAATGAGCAGTTCTTC. It yields the protein CSVGGLAQTLGNNEQFF.

This clonotype was detected only a few times. This chain joins TRBV6-5 and TRBJ2-5; TRBD2 matches 14 bases. The junction had 5 bases not matched to a gene; V was cut back by 7 bases and J by 4 bases. The CDR3 covers 15 residues. Germline CDR1 reads MNHEY; CDR2 reads SVGAGI. The CDR3 DNA reads TGTGCCAGCACTCCGGGACTAGCGGGGGTAGAGACCCAGTACTTC. Translation: CASTPGLAGVETQYF.

Ten or more counts support this clonotype. The chain uses TRBV10-3 and TRBJ2-7; TRBD2 agrees at 9 bases. The CDR3 contains 15 residues. Germline loops: CDR1 ENHRY, CDR2 SYGVKD. The V and J ends lost 3 bases and 0 bases, in that order; junction bases with no gene match: 3. The CDR3, as DNA: TGTGCCATCAGTGACGGGACTAGCAGCTCCTACGAGCAGTACTTC. Translation gives CAISDGTSSSYEQYF.